This T cell receptor (beta chain) was observed in a study of early T cells in non-severe SARS-CoV-2 infection. TCRdb called the 5' RACE reads again in MiXCR, with one record for every CDR3 protein. The sample carries about 22,000 distinct CDR3 sequences, 4.7% recorded once. The CDR3 totals 14 residues. CDR1 and CDR2 (germline): SGHRS, YFSETQ. Trimming at V came to 4 bases and at J to 2 bases, leaving 3 bases not matched to a gene. This clonotype was recorded many times. The TCR sequence derives from an adult who was a healthcare worker with PCR-confirmed SARS-CoV-2 infection or an uninfected control (not recorded which). V and J are TRBV5-1 and TRBJ1-5, with 7 bases that match TRBD1. The sequenced sample consisted of whole blood. The CDR3 sequence is CASSIGQGNQPQHF. DNA for the CDR3: TGCGCCAGCAGCATAGGACAGGGCAATCAGCCCCAGCATTTT.